Described below is a single TCR beta chain sequence and its context. The data were produced by immunoSEQ multiplex PCR, yet TCRdb's version contains in-frame clones alone and is incomplete. Of around 350,000 clones in the sample, roughly 70% were seen once. This CDR3 has 12 amino acids. V lost 5 bases to trimming and J lost 2 bases, with 7 bases between them. The germline V gene encodes CDR1 SEHNR and CDR2 FQNEAQ (reference sequence). The data belong to a study of shared clonotypes between healthy human individuals. Across the study: The cohort had two women and a few men, ages 18 to 49.

The sequencing sample was made of memory CD4+ T cells sorted from blood. Subset here: CD45RA-negative fraction. The rearrangement uses TRBV7-9 and TRBJ2-7; D may be TRBD2 (5 bases). This TCR came from a man aged 25 to 40 in good health. CDR3 residues: CASSAGAYEQYF. The CDR3 nucleotides read TGTGCCAGCAGCGCCGGGGCCTACGAGCAGTACTTC.